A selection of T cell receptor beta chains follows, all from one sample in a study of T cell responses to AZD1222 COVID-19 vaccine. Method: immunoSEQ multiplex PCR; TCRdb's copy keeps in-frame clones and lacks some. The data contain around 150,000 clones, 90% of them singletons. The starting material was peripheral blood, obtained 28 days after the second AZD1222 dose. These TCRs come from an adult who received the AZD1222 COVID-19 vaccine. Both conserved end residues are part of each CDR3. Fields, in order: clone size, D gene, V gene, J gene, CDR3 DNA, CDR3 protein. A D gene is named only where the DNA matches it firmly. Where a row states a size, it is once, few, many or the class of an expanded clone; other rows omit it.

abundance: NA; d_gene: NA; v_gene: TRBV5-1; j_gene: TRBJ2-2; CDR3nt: TGCGCCAGCAGCCCCCTCCCGGTCGACGGGGTCGGGGAGCTGTTTTTT; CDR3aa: CASSPLPVDGVGELFF
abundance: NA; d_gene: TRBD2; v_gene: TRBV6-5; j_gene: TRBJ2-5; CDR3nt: TGTGCCAGCAGTTACTCTATTAGCGGGATGGGGGCCCAGTACTTC; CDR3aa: CASSYSISGMGAQYF
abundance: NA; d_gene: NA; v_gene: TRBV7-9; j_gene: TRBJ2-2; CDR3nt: TGTGCCAGCAGCCCCGGACAGTCAATTTACACCGGGGAGCTGTTTTTT; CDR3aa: CASSPGQSIYTGELFF
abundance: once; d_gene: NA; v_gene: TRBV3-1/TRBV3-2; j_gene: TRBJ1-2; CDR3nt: TGTGCCAGCAGCCAAGGAGCCACGAGGACGAACTATGGCTACACCTTC; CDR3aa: CASSQGATRTNYGYTF
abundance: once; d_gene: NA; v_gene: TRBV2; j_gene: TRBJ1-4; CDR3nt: TGTGCCAGCATTAATGAGGCACCAACTAATGAAAAACTGTTTTTT; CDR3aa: CASINEAPTNEKLFF
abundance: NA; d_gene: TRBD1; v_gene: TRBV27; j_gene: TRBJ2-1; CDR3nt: TGTGCCAGCACCACCCTGGGACAGGGAGAATACAATGAGCAGTTCTTC; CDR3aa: CASTTLGQGEYNEQFF
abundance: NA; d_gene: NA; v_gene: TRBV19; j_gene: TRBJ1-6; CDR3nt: TGTGCCAGTAGTATACCCACAGCGTTCTCTACTGACCTGTATAATTCACCCCTCCACTTT; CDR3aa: CASSIPTAFSTDLYNSPLHF
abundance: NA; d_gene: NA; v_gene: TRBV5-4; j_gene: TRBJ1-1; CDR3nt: TGTGCCAGCAGCTTGGCGGACACTCTAGGCACTGAAGCTTTCTTT; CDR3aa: CASSLADTLGTEAFF
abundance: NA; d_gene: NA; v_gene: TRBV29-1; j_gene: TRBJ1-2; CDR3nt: TGCAGCTTCACCGGGAATCCTGGCTACACCTTC; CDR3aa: CSFTGNPGYTF
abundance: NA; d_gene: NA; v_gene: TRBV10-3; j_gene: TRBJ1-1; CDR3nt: TGTGCCTCGGTCGGAGGGAGGACTGAAGCTTTCTTT; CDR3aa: CASVGGRTEAFF
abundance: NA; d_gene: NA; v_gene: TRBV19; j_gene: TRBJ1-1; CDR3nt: TGTGCCAGTAGTGCCAGGGCCCCCAGCACTGAAGCTTTCTTT; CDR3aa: CASSARAPSTEAFF
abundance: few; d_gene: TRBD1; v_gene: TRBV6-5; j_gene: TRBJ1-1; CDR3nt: TGTGCCATCCAACCCTTGACGACAGGGGCTTTCTTT; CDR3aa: CAIQPLTTGAFF
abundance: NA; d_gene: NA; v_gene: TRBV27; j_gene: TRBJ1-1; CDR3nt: TGTGCCAGCAGTTTGGGGCCAGGTACGGTGAACACTGAAGCTTTCTTT; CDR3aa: CASSLGPGTVNTEAFF
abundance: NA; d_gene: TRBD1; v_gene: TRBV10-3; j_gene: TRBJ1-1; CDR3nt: TGTGCCATCAGGGGGACAGGGGGTAACACTGAAGCTTTCTTT; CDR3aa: CAIRGTGGNTEAFF
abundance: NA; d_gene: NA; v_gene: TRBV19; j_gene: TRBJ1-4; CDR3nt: TGTGCCAGTAGTACCATGGGCGCCAGGAATGAAAAACTGTTTTTT; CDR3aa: CASSTMGARNEKLFF
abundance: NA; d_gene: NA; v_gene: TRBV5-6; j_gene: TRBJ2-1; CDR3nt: TGTGCCAGCAGCTTGGTGCGGGGGCCCTCCTACAATGAGCAGTTCTTC; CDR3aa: CASSLVRGPSYNEQFF
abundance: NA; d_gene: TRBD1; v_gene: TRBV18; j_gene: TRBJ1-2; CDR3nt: TGTGCCAGCTCGAGTGGACAGGGGAGATTGAGTAGCTATGGCTACACCTTC; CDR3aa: CASSSGQGRLSSYGYTF
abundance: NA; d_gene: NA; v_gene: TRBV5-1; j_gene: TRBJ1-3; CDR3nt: TGCGCCAGCAGCTTGGGGAGTTACAGGGTTGGAAACACCATATATTTT; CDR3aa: CASSLGSYRVGNTIYF
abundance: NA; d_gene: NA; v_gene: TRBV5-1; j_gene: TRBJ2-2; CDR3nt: TGCGCCAGCAGATGGCTATTGAACACCGGGGAGCTGTTTTTT; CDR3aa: CASRWLLNTGELFF
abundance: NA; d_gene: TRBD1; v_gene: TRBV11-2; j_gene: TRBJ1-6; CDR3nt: TGTGCCAGCAGCTTATCTGAACAGGGGAATTCACCCCTCCACTTT; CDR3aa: CASSLSEQGNSPLHF